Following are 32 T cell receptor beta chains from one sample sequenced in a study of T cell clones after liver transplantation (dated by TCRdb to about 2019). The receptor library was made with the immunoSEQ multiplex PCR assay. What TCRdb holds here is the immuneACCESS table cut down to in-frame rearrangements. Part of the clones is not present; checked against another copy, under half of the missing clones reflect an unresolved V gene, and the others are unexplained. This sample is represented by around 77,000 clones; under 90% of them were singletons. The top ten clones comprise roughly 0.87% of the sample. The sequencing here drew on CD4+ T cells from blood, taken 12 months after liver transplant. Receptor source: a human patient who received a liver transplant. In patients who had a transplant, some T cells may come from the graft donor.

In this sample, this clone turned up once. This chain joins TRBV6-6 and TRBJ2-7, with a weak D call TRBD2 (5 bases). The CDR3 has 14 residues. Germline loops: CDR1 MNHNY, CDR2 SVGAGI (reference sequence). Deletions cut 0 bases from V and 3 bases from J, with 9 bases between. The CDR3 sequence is CASSYSRTFYEQYF. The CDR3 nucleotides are TGTGCCAGCAGTTACTCCCGGACTTTCTACGAGCAGTACTTC.

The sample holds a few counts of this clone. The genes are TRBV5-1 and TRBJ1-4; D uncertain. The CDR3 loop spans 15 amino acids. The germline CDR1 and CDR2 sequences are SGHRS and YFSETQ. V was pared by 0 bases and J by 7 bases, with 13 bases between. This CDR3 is CASSLEAWSGEKLFF. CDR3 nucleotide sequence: TGCGCCAGCAGCTTGGAGGCCTGGAGCGGTGAAAAACTGTTTTTT.

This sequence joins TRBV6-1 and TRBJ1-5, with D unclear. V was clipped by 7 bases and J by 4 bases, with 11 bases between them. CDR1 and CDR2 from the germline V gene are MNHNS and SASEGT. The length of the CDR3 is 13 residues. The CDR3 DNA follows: TGTGCCAGCATGGTCAGACCGAATCAGCCCCAGCATTTT. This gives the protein CASMVRPNQPQHF.

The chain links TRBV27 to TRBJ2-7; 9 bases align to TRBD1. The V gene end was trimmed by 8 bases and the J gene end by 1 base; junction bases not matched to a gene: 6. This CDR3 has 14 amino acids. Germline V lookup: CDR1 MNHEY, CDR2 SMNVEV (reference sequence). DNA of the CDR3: TGTGCCAGCTCCCGGGACAGGGTATCCTACGAGCAGTACTTC. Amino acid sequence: CASSRDRVSYEQYF.

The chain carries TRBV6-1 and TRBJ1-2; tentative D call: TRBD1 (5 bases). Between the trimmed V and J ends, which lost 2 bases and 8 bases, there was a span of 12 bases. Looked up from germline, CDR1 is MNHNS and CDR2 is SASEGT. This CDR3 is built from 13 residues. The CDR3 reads CASSELLWGGYTF. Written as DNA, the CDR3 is TGTGCCAGCAGTGAACTTTTGTGGGGGGGCTACACCTTC.

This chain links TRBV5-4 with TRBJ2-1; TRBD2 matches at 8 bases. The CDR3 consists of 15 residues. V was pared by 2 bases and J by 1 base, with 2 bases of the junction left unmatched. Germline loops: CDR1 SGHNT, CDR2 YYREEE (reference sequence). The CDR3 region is CASSFSGASYNEQFF. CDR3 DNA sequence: TGTGCCAGCAGCTTTAGCGGGGCTTCCTACAATGAGCAGTTCTTC.

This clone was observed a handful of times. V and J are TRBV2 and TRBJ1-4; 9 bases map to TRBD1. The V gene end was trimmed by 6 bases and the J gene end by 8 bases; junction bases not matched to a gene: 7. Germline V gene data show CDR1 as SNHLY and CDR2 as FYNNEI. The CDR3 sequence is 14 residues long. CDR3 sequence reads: CASRATGGWEKLFF. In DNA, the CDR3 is TGTGCCAGCAGGGCGACAGGGGGATGGGAAAAACTGTTTTTT.

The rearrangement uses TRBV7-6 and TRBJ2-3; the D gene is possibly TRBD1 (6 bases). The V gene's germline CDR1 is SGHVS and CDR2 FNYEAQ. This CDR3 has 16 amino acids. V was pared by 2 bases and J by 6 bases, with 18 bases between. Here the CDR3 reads CASSLIPRGRWDTQYF. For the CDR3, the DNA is TGTGCCAGCAGCTTAATACCCAGGGGTAGGTGGGATACGCAGTATTTT.

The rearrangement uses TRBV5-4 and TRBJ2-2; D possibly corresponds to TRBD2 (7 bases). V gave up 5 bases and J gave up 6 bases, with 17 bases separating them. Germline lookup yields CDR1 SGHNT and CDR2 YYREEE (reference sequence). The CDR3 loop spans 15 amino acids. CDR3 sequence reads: CASRPLGGGAGELFF. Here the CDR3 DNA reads TGTGCCAGCAGGCCCCTAGGGGGAGGGGCCGGGGAGCTGTTTTTT.

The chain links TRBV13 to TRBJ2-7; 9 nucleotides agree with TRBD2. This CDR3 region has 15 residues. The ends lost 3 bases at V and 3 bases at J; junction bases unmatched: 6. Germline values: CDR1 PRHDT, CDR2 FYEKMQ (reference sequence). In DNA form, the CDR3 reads TGTGCCAGCAGCTTGCGGCGGGAGGGCCGCTACGAGCAGTACTTC. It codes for CASSLRREGRYEQYF. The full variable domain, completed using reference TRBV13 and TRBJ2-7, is AAGVIQSPRHLIKEKRETATLKCYPIPRHDTVYWYQQGPGQDPQFLISFYEKMQSDKGSIPDRFSAQQFSDYHSELNMSSLELGDSALYFCASSLRREGRYEQYFGPGTRLTVT.

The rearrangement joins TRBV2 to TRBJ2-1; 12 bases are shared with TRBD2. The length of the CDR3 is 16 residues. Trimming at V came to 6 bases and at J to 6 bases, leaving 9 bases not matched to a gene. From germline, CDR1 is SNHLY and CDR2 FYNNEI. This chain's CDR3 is CASRDRLAGEFNEQFF. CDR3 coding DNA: TGTGCCAGCAGGGATCGACTAGCGGGAGAATTCAATGAGCAGTTCTTC.

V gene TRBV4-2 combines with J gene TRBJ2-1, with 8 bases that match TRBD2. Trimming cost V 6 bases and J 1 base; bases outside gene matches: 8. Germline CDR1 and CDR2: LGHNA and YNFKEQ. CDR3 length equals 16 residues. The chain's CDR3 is CASSVRAGGSYNEQFF. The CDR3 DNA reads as TGTGCCAGCAGTGTCCGGGCGGGAGGTTCCTACAATGAGCAGTTCTTC.

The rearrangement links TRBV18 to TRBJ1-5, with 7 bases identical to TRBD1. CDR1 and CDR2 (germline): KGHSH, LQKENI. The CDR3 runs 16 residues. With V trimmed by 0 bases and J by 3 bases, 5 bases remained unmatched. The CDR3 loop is CASSPPNRGINQPQHF. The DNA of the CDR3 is TGTGCCAGCTCACCACCCAACAGGGGAATCAATCAGCCCCAGCATTTT.

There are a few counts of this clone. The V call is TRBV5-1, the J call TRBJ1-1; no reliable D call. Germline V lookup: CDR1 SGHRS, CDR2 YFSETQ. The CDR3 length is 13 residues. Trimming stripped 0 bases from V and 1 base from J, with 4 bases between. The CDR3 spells CASSLGGNTEAFF. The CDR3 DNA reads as TGCGCCAGCAGCTTGGGGGGGAACACTGAAGCTTTCTTT.

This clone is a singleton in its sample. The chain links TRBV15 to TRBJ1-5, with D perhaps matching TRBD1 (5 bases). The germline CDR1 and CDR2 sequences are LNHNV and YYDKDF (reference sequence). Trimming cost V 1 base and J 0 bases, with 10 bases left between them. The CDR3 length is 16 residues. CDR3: CATSRATGVSNQPQHF. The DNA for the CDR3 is TGTGCCACCAGCAGAGCTACAGGAGTTAGCAATCAGCCCCAGCATTTT.

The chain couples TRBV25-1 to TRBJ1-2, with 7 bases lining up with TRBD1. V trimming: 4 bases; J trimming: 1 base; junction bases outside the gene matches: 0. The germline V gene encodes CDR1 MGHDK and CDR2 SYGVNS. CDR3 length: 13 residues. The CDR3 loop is CASSGQGNYGYTF. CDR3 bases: TGTGCCAGCAGTGGACAGGGTAACTATGGCTACACCTTC.

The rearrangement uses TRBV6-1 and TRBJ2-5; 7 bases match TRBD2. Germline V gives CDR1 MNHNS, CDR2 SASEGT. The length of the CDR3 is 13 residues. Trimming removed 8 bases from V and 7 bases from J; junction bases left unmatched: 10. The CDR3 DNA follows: TGTGCCAGCGGCTTGACTAGCATCGGGACCCAGTACTTC. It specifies CASGLTSIGTQYF.

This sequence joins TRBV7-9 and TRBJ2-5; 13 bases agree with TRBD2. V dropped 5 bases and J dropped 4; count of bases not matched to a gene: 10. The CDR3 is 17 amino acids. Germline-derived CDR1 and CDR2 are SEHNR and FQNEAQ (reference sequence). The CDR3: CASSEHFRLAGGETQYF. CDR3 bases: TGTGCCAGCAGCGAGCACTTTAGACTAGCGGGAGGAGAGACCCAGTACTTC. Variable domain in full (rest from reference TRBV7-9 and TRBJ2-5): DTGVSQNPRHKITKRGQNVTFRCDPISEHNRLYWYRQTLGQGPEFLTYFQNEAQLEKSRLLSDRFSAERPKGSFSTLEIQRTEQGDSAMYLCASSEHFRLAGGETQYFGPGTRLLVL.

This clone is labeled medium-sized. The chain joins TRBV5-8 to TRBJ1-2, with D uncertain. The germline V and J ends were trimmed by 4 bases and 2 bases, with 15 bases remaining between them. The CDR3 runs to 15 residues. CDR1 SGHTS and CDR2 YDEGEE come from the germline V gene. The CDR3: CASSTQRGTNYGYTF. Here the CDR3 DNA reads TGTGCCAGCAGCACCCAACGGGGTACAAACTATGGCTACACCTTC.

The CDR3 reads CASRPRTESNTEAFF. The CDR3, as DNA: TGTGCCAGCAGGCCTCGGACGGAGTCAAACACTGAAGCTTTCTTT. The chain carries TRBV6-4 and TRBJ1-1; D is unclear. The length of the CDR3 is 15 residues. Germline CDR1 is MRHNA and CDR2 is SNTAGT. Trimming pared 6 bases from V and 2 bases from J, leaving 16 bases between.

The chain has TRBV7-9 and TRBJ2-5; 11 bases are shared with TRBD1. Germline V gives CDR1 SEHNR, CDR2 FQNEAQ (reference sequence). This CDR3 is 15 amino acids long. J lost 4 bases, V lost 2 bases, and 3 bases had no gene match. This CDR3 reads CASSLRDRGGETQYF. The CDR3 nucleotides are TGTGCCAGCAGCTTAAGGGACAGGGGGGGAGAGACCCAGTACTTC. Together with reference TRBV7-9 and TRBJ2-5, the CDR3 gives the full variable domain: DTGVSQNPRHKITKRGQNVTFRCDPISEHNRLYWYRQTLGQGPEFLTYFQNEAQLEKSRLLSDRFSAERPKGSFSTLEIQRTEQGDSAMYLCASSLRDRGGETQYFGPGTRLLVL.

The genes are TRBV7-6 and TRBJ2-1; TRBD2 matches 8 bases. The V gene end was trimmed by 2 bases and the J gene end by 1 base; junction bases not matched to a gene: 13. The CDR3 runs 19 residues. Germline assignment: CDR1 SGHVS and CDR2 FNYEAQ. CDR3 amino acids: CASSLLASGSSFSYNEQFF. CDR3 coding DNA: TGTGCCAGCAGCTTACTTGCTAGCGGGTCTTCTTTTTCCTACAATGAGCAGTTCTTC.

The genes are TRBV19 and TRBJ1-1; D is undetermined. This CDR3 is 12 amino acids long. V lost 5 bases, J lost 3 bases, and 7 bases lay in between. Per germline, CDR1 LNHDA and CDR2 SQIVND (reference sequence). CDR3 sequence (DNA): TGTGCCAGTAGTTTTCGGGACACTGAAGCTTTCTTT. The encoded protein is CASSFRDTEAFF.

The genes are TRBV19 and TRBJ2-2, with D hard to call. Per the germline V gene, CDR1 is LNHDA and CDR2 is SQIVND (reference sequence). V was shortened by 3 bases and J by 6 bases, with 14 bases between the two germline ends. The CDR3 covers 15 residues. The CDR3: CASSIEATHPGELFF. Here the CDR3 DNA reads TGTGCCAGTAGTATCGAGGCGACTCATCCCGGGGAGCTGTTTTTT.

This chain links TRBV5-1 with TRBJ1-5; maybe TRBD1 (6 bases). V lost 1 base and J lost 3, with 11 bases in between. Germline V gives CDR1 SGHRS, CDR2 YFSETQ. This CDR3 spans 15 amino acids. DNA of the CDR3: TGCGCCAGCAGCTTGTCCGGGACACACAATCAGCCCCAGCATTTT. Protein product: CASSLSGTHNQPQHF.

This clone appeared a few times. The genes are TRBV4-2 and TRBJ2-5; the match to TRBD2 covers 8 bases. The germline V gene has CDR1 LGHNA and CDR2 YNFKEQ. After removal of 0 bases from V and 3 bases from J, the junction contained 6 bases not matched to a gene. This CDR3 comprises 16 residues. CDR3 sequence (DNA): TGTGCCAGCAGCCAAGATCAAGCGGGAGCAGAAGAGACCCAGTACTTC. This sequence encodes CASSQDQAGAEETQYF.

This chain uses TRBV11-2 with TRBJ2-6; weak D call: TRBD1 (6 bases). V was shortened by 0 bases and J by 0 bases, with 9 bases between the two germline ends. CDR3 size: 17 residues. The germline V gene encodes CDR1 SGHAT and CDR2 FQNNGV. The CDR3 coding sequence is TGTGCCAGCAGCTTAGATCAGGGGATCTCTGGGGCCAACGTCCTGACTTTC. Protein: CASSLDQGISGANVLTF.

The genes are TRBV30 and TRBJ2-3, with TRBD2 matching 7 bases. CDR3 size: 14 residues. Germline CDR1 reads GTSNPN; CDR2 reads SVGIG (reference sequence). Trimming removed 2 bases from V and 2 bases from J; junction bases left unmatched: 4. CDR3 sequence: CAWSLGGYTDTQYF. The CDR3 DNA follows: TGTGCCTGGAGTCTCGGGGGGTACACAGATACGCAGTATTTT.

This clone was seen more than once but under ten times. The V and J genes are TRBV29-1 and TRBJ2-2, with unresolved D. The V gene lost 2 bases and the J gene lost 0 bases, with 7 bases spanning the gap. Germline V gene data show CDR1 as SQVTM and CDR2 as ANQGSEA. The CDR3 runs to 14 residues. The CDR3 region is CSVERAPNTGELFF. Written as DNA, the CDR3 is TGCAGCGTTGAAAGGGCACCGAACACCGGGGAGCTGTTTTTT.

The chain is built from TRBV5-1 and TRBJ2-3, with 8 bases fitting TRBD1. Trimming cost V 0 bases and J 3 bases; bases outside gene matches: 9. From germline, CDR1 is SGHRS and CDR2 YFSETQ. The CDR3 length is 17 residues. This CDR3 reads CASSLGARTGMTDTQYF. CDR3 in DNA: TGCGCCAGCAGCTTGGGGGCCCGGACAGGGATGACAGATACGCAGTATTTT.

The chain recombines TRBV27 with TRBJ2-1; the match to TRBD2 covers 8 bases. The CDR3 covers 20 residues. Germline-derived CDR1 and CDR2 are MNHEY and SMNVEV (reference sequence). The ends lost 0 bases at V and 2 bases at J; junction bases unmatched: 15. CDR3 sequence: CASSLSRLAGGTGPYNEQFF. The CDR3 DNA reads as TGTGCCAGCAGTTTATCGAGGCTAGCGGGTGGAACGGGGCCCTACAATGAGCAGTTCTTC.

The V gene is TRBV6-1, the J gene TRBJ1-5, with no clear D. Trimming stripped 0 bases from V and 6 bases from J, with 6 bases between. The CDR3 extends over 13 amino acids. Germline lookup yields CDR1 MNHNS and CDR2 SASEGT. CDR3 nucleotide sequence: TGTGCCAGCAGTGAAGCGCTAATTCAGCCCCAGCATTTT. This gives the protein CASSEALIQPQHF.